This TCR beta chain was recorded in a study of T cells after yellow fever vaccination. Study details: In the case of low-cell-number fractions, SMART-Seq v4 Ultra Low Input was used for preparation.

This CDR3 is 14 amino acids long. Germline values: CDR1 SEHNR, CDR2 FQNEAQ (reference sequence). V shed 5 bases and J shed 7 bases, with 17 bases lying between them. TCRdb redid the calling of the 5' RACE reads with MiXCR, one entry per CDR3 protein. The sample has around 250,000 distinct CDR3 sequences, roughly 7.2% seen once; the top ten hold roughly 0.9%. This chain links TRBV7-9 with TRBJ2-5, with D possibly TRBD2 on 7 matching bases. The source was CD4+ T cells sorted from PBMCs, collected 15 days after the yellow fever booster vaccination. This TCR was recovered from a man aged 30 to 45 who received the YFV17D yellow fever vaccine. CDR3 sequence (DNA): TGTGCCAGCAGCCAAGGGGGGGGGGGCGCGACCCAGTACTTC. This sequence encodes CASSQGGGGATQYF. Filled out from reference TRBV7-9 and TRBJ2-5, the complete variable domain reads DTGVSQNPRHKITKRGQNVTFRCDPISEHNRLYWYRQTLGQGPEFLTYFQNEAQLEKSRLLSDRFSAERPKGSFSTLEIQRTEQGDSAMYLCASSQGGGGATQYFGPGTRLLVL.